Presented here are 25 T cell receptor beta chains from one specimen sequenced in a study of CD8 T cells in Susac syndrome (dated by TCRdb to between 2019 and 2020). Libraries were made using the immunoSEQ multiplex PCR assay. RNA was extracted using the RNeasy kit, and roughly 0.5 to 1 ug of the RNA was reverse transcribed with random hexamers. The public sequencing data were trimmed at Q25 with fastp and processed into clonotypes with MiXCR by TCRdb, which kept only in-frame beta chains. A single entry per CDR3 protein holds the most common genes and DNA from its merged rows. The sample table contains about 81,000 distinct CDR3 sequences; only one count was recorded for approximately 93% of them. The ten largest clones add up to about 0.94% of the sample. Specimen: CD8+ T cells from PBMCs. All receptors derive from a human donor with Susac syndrome.

The CDR3 DNA reads as TGTGCCACCAGCAGAGTTGAGGGACTAGACAACGGGGAGCTGTTTTTT. The encoded protein is CATSRVEGLDNGELFF. This sequence joins TRBV15 and TRBJ2-2, with TRBD2 matching over 8 bases. Germline V gene data show CDR1 as LNHNV and CDR2 as YYDKDF (reference sequence). There are 16 residues in the CDR3. V gave up 1 base and J gave up 7 bases; unmatched junction bases: 8.

The rearrangement uses TRBV28 and TRBJ2-3; 11 bases are a match to TRBD1. Germline V gene sequence: CDR1 MDHEN, CDR2 SYDVKM. The CDR3 runs 15 residues. With V trimmed by 5 bases and J by 3 bases, 4 bases remained unmatched. The CDR3 coding sequence is TGTGCCAGCAGTACCGGGACAGGGGGTACAGATACGCAGTATTTT. As protein: CASSTGTGGTDTQYF.

This clonotype has a single count. The chain carries TRBV7-2 and TRBJ2-1; D may be TRBD2 (6 bases). CDR1 and CDR2 from the germline V gene are SGHTA and FQGNSA. The CDR3 sequence is 14 residues long. Trimming stripped 4 bases from V and 4 bases from J, with 11 bases between. The CDR3 loop is CASSSYAGYNEQFF. CDR3 in DNA: TGTGCCAGCAGCTCCTACGCGGGGTACAATGAGCAGTTCTTC.

The V call is TRBV15, the J call TRBJ2-7; possible D gene TRBD2, 5 bases. The germline V and J ends were trimmed by 3 bases and 1 base, with 10 bases remaining between them. This CDR3 comprises 14 residues. In germline, CDR1 is LNHNV, CDR2 YYDKDF (reference sequence). The CDR3 spells CATSSSVTSYEQYF. CDR3 nucleotides: TGTGCCACCAGCAGTAGCGTGACATCCTACGAGCAGTACTTC. Variable domain in full (rest from reference TRBV15 and TRBJ2-7): DAMVIQNPRYQVTQFGKPVTLSCSQTLNHNVMYWYQQKSSQAPKLLFHYYDKDFNNEADTPDNFQSRRPNTSFCFLDIRSPGLGDTAMYLCATSSSVTSYEQYFGPGTRLTVT.

This clonotype was found a few times. The J gene is TRBJ2-7, the V gene TRBV29-1; D assignment may be TRBD1 or TRBD2 (6 bases each). The CDR3 consists of 15 residues. The germline V gene encodes CDR1 SQVTM and CDR2 ANQGSEA. V was shortened by 3 bases and J by 1 base, with 16 bases between the two germline ends. Here the CDR3 reads CSVDLGGLKSYEQYF. The CDR3 nucleotides read TGCAGCGTTGACCTAGGGGGGCTTAAGTCCTACGAGCAGTACTTC.

The V call is TRBV11-3, the J call TRBJ2-1, with TRBD2 matching over 14 bases. The CDR3 is 17 residues long. Trimming at V came to 2 bases and at J to 8 bases, leaving 8 bases not matched to a gene. Germline lookup yields CDR1 SGHNT and CDR2 YENEEA. The CDR3 is CASSLIIGTSGSDEQFF. The CDR3 coding sequence is TGTGCCAGCAGCTTAATTATTGGGACTAGCGGGAGTGATGAGCAGTTCTTC.

The CDR3: CAGGQPQHF. Written as DNA, the CDR3 is TGTGCCGGGGGTCAGCCCCAGCATTTT. The chain couples TRBV28 to TRBJ1-5, with a tentative D call TRBD1 (5 bases). Germline V gene lookup returns CDR1 MDHEN and CDR2 SYDVKM. V was clipped by 11 bases and J by 6 bases, with 5 bases between them. The CDR3 length is 9 residues.

This chain connects TRBV27 to TRBJ1-2, with D unresolved. This CDR3 has 14 residues. Trimming left V 3 bases short and J 3 bases short, with 11 bases between. CDR1 is MNHEY and CDR2 is SMNVEV in the germline V gene (reference sequence). In nucleotides, the CDR3 is TGTGCCAGCAGTTTGGACGGCGAACACTATGGCTACACCTTC. This translates into CASSLDGEHYGYTF.

This chain joins TRBV2 and TRBJ2-1; perhaps TRBD1 as D (6 bases). Germline V gene data show CDR1 as SNHLY and CDR2 as FYNNEI. Trimming stripped 2 bases from V and 3 bases from J, with 11 bases between. The CDR3 is 15 residues long. The DNA of the CDR3 is TGTGCCAGCAGTGAACTCGGGACAAGCTACAATGAGCAGTTCTTC. Protein: CASSELGTSYNEQFF. The full variable domain, completed using reference TRBV2 and TRBJ2-1, is EPEVTQTPSHQVTQMGQEVILRCVPISNHLYFYWYRQILGQKVEFLVSFYNNEISEKSEIFDDQFSVERPDGSNFTLKIRSTKLEDSAMYFCASSELGTSYNEQFFGPGTRLTVL.

The V and J genes are TRBV24-1 and TRBJ2-1, with 9 positions matching TRBD1. Germline V CDR1 and CDR2: KGHDR, SFDVKD. V lost 9 bases to trimming and J lost 9 bases; unmatched junction nucleotides: 11. The CDR3 is made up of 14 amino acids. CDR3 loop: CATLGQGSTPEQFF. In nucleotides, the CDR3 is TGTGCCACCTTGGGACAGGGATCGACCCCTGAGCAGTTCTTC.

The chain carries TRBV30 and TRBJ2-1; the match to TRBD1 covers 7 bases. The CDR3 runs to 12 residues. With 7 bases clipped from V and 2 bases from J, the junction kept 2 bases outside the gene matches. The V gene's germline CDR1 is GTSNPN and CDR2 SVGIG (reference sequence). CDR3: CALTGTYNEQFF. In DNA form, the CDR3 reads TGTGCCTTGACAGGGACCTACAATGAGCAGTTCTTC.

The chain couples TRBV30 to TRBJ1-5; TRBD1 aligns across 8 bases. J gave up 5 bases and V 0 bases, and 3 bases lay outside the gene matches. The CDR3 consists of 14 residues. CDR1 is GTSNPN and CDR2 is SVGIG in the germline V gene (reference sequence). CDR3 protein: CAWSVEGQDQPQHF. Written as DNA, the CDR3 is TGTGCCTGGAGTGTAGAGGGACAGGATCAGCCCCAGCATTTT.

The V and J genes are TRBV15 and TRBJ2-3, with D unresolved. Trimming took 0 bases from V and 7 from J, leaving 8 bases between them. Germline CDR1 is LNHNV and CDR2 is YYDKDF (reference sequence). The CDR3 runs 13 residues. The CDR3: CATSRDGKNTQYF. In nucleotides, the CDR3 is TGTGCCACCAGCAGAGATGGGAAAAATACGCAGTATTTT.

This rearrangement joins TRBV29-1 to TRBJ1-6; D possibly corresponds to TRBD1 (6 bases). Trimming left V 3 bases short and J 9 bases short, with 12 bases between. Germline-derived CDR1 and CDR2 are SQVTM and ANQGSEA. The CDR3 has 13 amino acids. The CDR3 nucleotides read TGCAGCGTTGAGATGGGGGGGCTTTCACCCCTCCACTTT. Translation: CSVEMGGLSPLHF.

Notes on this clonotype: The junction shows a germline mismatch at one end, possibly a read error. This rearrangement joins TRBV7-7 to TRBJ2-1, with 7 bases lining up with TRBD1. Looked up from germline, CDR1 is SSHAT and CDR2 is FNYEAQ (reference sequence). The CDR3 sequence is 16 residues long. The CDR3 is CASSLGQEWPYNEQFF. The CDR3 DNA reads as TGTGCTAGCAGCTTAGGACAGGAGTGGCCCTACAATGAGCAGTTCTTC.

Only one count was recorded for this clonotype. The chain carries TRBV29-1 and TRBJ2-7; D gene uncertain. Per the germline V gene, CDR1 is SQVTM and CDR2 is ANQGSEA. V gave up 7 bases and J gave up 2 bases, with 9 bases separating them. There are 11 residues in the CDR3. CDR3 sequence (DNA): TGCAGCGCCCAGGATGCCTACGAGCAGTACTTC. This encodes CSAQDAYEQYF.

A word on this clonotype: A read error may produce the germline difference seen at one junction end. The chain uses TRBV29-1 and TRBJ1-1; the D gene is possibly TRBD1 (5 bases). The CDR3 is made up of 13 amino acids. The V gene's germline CDR1 is SQVTM and CDR2 ANQGSEA. This chain's CDR3 is CSVTGTANTEAFF. CDR3 in DNA: TGTAGCGTTACCGGGACCGCGAACACTGAAGCTTTCTTT.

The V call is TRBV20-1, the J call TRBJ2-7; D ambiguous. CDR1 and CDR2 (germline): DFQATT, SNEGSKA (reference sequence). V lost 6 bases and J lost 0, with 15 bases in between. The CDR3 is 14 residues long. CDR3 protein: CSAYALGPSYEQYF. The CDR3 nucleotides are TGCAGTGCGTACGCCCTGGGCCCCTCCTACGAGCAGTACTTC.

The J gene is TRBJ2-1, the V gene TRBV7-9; D is perhaps TRBD1 (6 bases). This CDR3 contains 19 residues. V was cut by 10 bases and J by 0 bases, with 28 bases left in between. CDR1 and CDR2 from the germline V gene are SEHNR and FQNEAQ (reference sequence). The CDR3 protein is CATAKIVGSGVSSYNEQFF. The CDR3 nucleotides are TGTGCCACCGCGAAGATCGTTGGGTCAGGGGTCAGCTCCTACAATGAGCAGTTCTTC.

The chain is built from TRBV27 and TRBJ1-1, with D hard to call. The germline V gene has CDR1 MNHEY and CDR2 SMNVEV (reference sequence). V was clipped by 5 bases and J by 7 bases, with 14 bases between them. This CDR3 spans 13 amino acids. The CDR3 loop is CASSQSTGNEAFF. As DNA, the CDR3 is TGTGCCAGCAGTCAATCAACGGGGAATGAAGCTTTCTTT.

The V call is TRBV11-2, the J call TRBJ1-2; unclear D gene. The V end was cut by 2 bases, the J end by 3 bases, with 4 bases between. CDR1 and CDR2 (germline): SGHAT, FQNNGV. This CDR3 comprises 12 residues. CDR3 nucleotide sequence: TGTGCCAGCAGCTTAACAGACTATGGCTACACCTTC. Translation: CASSLTDYGYTF.

The V call is TRBV28, the J call TRBJ2-7, with 7 bases aligning to TRBD2. This CDR3 is built from 15 residues. The germline CDR1 and CDR2 sequences are MDHEN and SYDVKM. J was trimmed by 4 bases and V by 3 bases; bases with no gene match: 9. The DNA for the CDR3 is TGTGCCAGCAGTTTTTCGGGGGAGCGGGATTACGAGCAGTACTTC. It is translated as CASSFSGERDYEQYF.

The gene calls are TRBV15 and TRBJ2-1; 9 nucleotides agree with TRBD2. This CDR3 is 16 amino acids long. V was clipped by 9 bases and J by 6 bases; unmatched bases: 15. From germline, CDR1 is LNHNV and CDR2 YYDKDF (reference sequence). The CDR3 DNA is TGTGCCACGTCTGCCTTAGCGGGAGATTTCTCCAATGAGCAGTTCTTC. Translation: CATSALAGDFSNEQFF.

The gene calls are TRBV5-6 and TRBJ2-5; perhaps D is TRBD1 or TRBD2 (5 bases each). The CDR3 has 14 amino acids. V shed 4 bases and J shed 5 bases, with 15 bases lying between them. Germline V gives CDR1 SGHDT, CDR2 YYEEEE. The DNA of the CDR3 is TGTGCCAGCAGCCCACTAGGGGAAGACGAGACCCAGTACTTC. Amino acids: CASSPLGEDETQYF.

The genes are TRBV7-8 and TRBJ2-1; 8 bases are a match to TRBD2. The CDR3 covers 13 residues. In germline, CDR1 is SGHVS, CDR2 FQNEAQ. V dropped 6 bases and J dropped 9; count of bases not matched to a gene: 7. This CDR3 is CASSPSGSPEQFF. Here the CDR3 DNA reads TGTGCCAGCAGTCCAAGCGGGAGCCCTGAGCAGTTCTTC.